A selection of T cell receptor beta chains follows, all from one sample in a study of technical replicates of blood from several donors. Clones were read by immunoSEQ multiplex PCR, and TCRdb kept only the in-frame ones, dropping some. This sample has 30,000 to 40,000 clones; around 90% occur once, and the top ten carry 4.1%. Material for sequencing was PBMCs. The receptors derive from a human donor in good health. Some clones in this sample may be carry-over from other donors' samples. Both conserved end residues are part of each CDR3. A D gene is named only where the DNA matches it firmly. Clone size is given for some rows only: seen once, a few or many times, or a class if the clone is expanded.

>TRBJ1-5|NA|NA|TRBV2
TGTGCCAGCAGTGACCCCCGGGATCTGCAGCCCCAGCATTTT
CASSDPRDLQPQHF
>TRBJ2-7|NA|NA|TRBV28
TGTGCCAGCTGCTACAGGGTACCCTACGAGCAGTACTTC
CASCYRVPYEQYF
>TRBJ1-5|TRBD1|few|TRBV6-1
TGTGCCAGCAATGACTTAAGACAGGGAAGCAATCAGCCCCAGCATTTT
CASNDLRQGSNQPQHF
>TRBJ2-5|NA|NA|TRBV5-1
TGCGCCAGCAGCCCCGTACTTCGAGAGACCCAGTACTTC
CASSPVLRETQYF
>TRBJ2-7|NA|NA|TRBV30
TGTGCCTGGAGTGTACCGACTCGAACCTACGAGCAGTACTTC
CAWSVPTRTYEQYF
>TRBJ2-3|NA|NA|TRBV7-2
TGTGCCAGCGGGCGGGAAGGTGCAGATACGCAGTATTTT
CASGREGADTQYF
>TRBJ1-1|TRBD1|NA|TRBV11-2
TGTGCCAGCAGCATAGACAGGGCCGGTGAAGCTTTCTTT
CASSIDRAGEAFF
>TRBJ1-4|TRBD1|NA|TRBV5-1
TGCGCCAGCAGCCTGGGACAGTATAATGAAAAACTGTTTTTT
CASSLGQYNEKLFF
>TRBJ2-5|NA|NA|TRBV14
TGTGCCAGCAGCCGCATATCTTTGGGGCTCCAAGAGACCCAGTACTTC
CASSRISLGLQETQYF
>TRBJ1-5|NA|NA|TRBV25-1
TGTGCCAGCAGTGATGAGAATCAGCCCCAGCATTTT
CASSDENQPQHF
>TRBJ2-1|TRBD2|NA|TRBV11-3
TGTGCCAGCAGCTCACGACTAGCCGTATACAATGAGCAGTTCTTC
CASSSRLAVYNEQFF
>TRBJ2-5|TRBD1|NA|TRBV29-1
TGCAGCGGGCGACAGGGAGAGACCCAGTACTTC
CSGRQGETQYF
>TRBJ2-7|TRBD2|NA|TRBV29-1
TGCAGCGTTATAGAGCGGGGTTCCTACGAGCAGTACTTC
CSVIERGSYEQYF
>TRBJ1-2|NA|few|TRBV4-1
TGCGCCAGCAGCCACCGGACAGTAAACTATGGCTACACCTTC
CASSHRTVNYGYTF
>TRBJ1-5|NA|NA|TRBV7-9
TGTGCCAGCAGCTTGAGGATCAATCAGCCCCAGCATTTT
CASSLRINQPQHF
>TRBJ2-7|TRBD2|NA|TRBV2
TGTGCCAGCAGTGAACGAACTAGCGGGGGGTACGAGCAGTACTTC
CASSERTSGGYEQYF
>TRBJ2-5|TRBD2|NA|TRBV7-9
TGTGCCAGCAGCTTACTAGCGGGGGGGCCCGAGACCCAGTACTTC
CASSLLAGGPETQYF
>TRBJ2-3|TRBD2|NA|TRBV27
TGTGCCAGCAGCCCTTGGAGTCTAGCGGGAGATCTCACAGATACGCAGTATTTT
CASSPWSLAGDLTDTQYF
>TRBJ2-7|TRBD1|NA|TRBV15
TGTGCCACCAGCAGAGATAGACAGGGAAAAACCTACGAGCAGTACTTC
CATSRDRQGKTYEQYF
>TRBJ1-6|TRBD1|NA|TRBV19
TGTGCCAGTAGTATCACCGACAGGGCTTTTTCACCCCTCCACTTT
CASSITDRAFSPLHF
>TRBJ1-2|TRBD1|NA|TRBV30
TGTGCCTGGGAGGGACAGGCGATAAACTATGGCTACACCTTC
CAWEGQAINYGYTF
>TRBJ2-3|NA|NA|TRBV7-2
TGTGCCAGCAGCCTAGGTGCCAACTCAGATACGCAGTATTTT
CASSLGANSDTQYF
>TRBJ1-6|TRBD1|once|TRBV28
TGTGCCAGCAGTTTCCGAAAGACAGGGGGCCGTTCACCCCTCCACTTT
CASSFRKTGGRSPLHF
>TRBJ2-2|TRBD1|NA|TRBV2
TGTGCCAGCGACAGGGCCTCGAACACCGGGGAGCTGTTTTTT
CASDRASNTGELFF
>TRBJ2-2|NA|NA|TRBV5-1
TGCGCCAGCAGCTTGGTTAGCAGCACCGGGGAGCTGTTTTTT
CASSLVSSTGELFF
>TRBJ1-1|NA|NA|TRBV6-6
TGTGCCAGCATCTACGGGGGTCCGGGCACTGAAGCTTTCTTT
CASIYGGPGTEAFF
>TRBJ1-2|NA|NA|TRBV5-1
TGCGCCAGCAGCGAATTCGGGGGGGCAGGCTATGGCTACACCTTC
CASSEFGGAGYGYTF
>TRBJ1-1|NA|once|TRBV5-4
TGTGCCAGCAGCTTGGTTGGCATGAACACTGAAGCTTTCTTT
CASSLVGMNTEAFF
>TRBJ2-5|TRBD2|once|TRBV5-1
TGCGGGAGCAGCTCCGGGACTAGCGGGGCCGGGTGGTACTTC
CGSSSGTSGAGWYF
>TRBJ2-2|NA|once|TRBV7-6
TGTGCCAGCAGCGGACCCGGGACTCGCACTACCGGGGAGCTGTTTTTT
CASSGPGTRTTGELFF
>TRBJ1-2|NA|NA|TRBV7-9
TGTGCCAGCAGCGGACTCCTGGGGGGCTATGGCTACACCTTC
CASSGLLGGYGYTF
>TRBJ2-7|NA|NA|TRBV7-2
TGTGCCAGCAGCTTACCTTTATCCTACGAGCAGTACTTC
CASSLPLSYEQYF
>TRBJ1-1|NA|NA|TRBV19
TGTGCCAGTAGTATTTCACAGAGAACTGAAGCTTTCTTT
CASSISQRTEAFF
>TRBJ1-1|TRBD1|NA|TRBV9
TGTGCCAGCAGCGGGTCCCGGGACAGGGGGAACACTGAAGCTTTCTTT
CASSGSRDRGNTEAFF
>TRBJ1-5|NA|NA|TRBV6-5
TGTGCCAGCAGTTACTCGAAACAAAGCAATCAGCCCCAGCATTTT
CASSYSKQSNQPQHF
>TRBJ2-1|TRBD2|few|TRBV9
TGTGCCAGCAGCCCGGGGCTAGCGGGCAATGAGCAGTTCTTC
CASSPGLAGNEQFF
>TRBJ2-3|TRBD1|NA|TRBV11-2
TGTGCCAGCAGCTTAGTGGGACAGGGGGCAGATACGCAGTATTTT
CASSLVGQGADTQYF
>TRBJ2-1|NA|NA|TRBV4-3
TGCGCCAGCAGCCAAACCAGGACAATAAGCTCCTACAATGAGCAGTTCTTC
CASSQTRTISSYNEQFF
>TRBJ2-5|TRBD2|NA|TRBV25-1
TGTGCCAGCAGCGGGGAGGGACTAGCATGGGAGACCCAGTACTTC
CASSGEGLAWETQYF
>TRBJ2-7|TRBD2|NA|TRBV4-3
TGCGCCAGCAGCCAAGTATCCCGCGGGAGGGCCGACTACGAGCAGTACTTC
CASSQVSRGRADYEQYF
>TRBJ2-5|NA|NA|TRBV10-1
TGCGCCAGCAGTGAGTCGTGGGAATATGGACAGAACCACCAAGAGACCCAGTACTTC
CASSESWEYGQNHQETQYF
>TRBJ2-3|NA|NA|TRBV9
TGTGCCAGCAGTCGTAGAAGCAACACAGATACGCAGTATTTT
CASSRRSNTDTQYF
>TRBJ2-7|TRBD2|NA|TRBV7-2
TGTGCCAGCAGCACCGGGACTAGGGGTCGGCAGTACTTC
CASSTGTRGRQYF
>TRBJ2-7|TRBD1|NA|TRBV27
TGTGCCAGCAGTTCCCGGGACAGTAACGGCGAGCAGTACTTC
CASSSRDSNGEQYF
>TRBJ2-5|TRBD2|NA|TRBV6-5
TGTGCCAGCAGTTACTCGATTTGGCTAGCGGAAGAGACCCAGTACTTC
CASSYSIWLAEETQYF
>TRBJ2-1|NA|NA|TRBV25-1
TGTGCCAGCAGTGAAAGTACCGGACTACAAAATGAGCAGTTCTTC
CASSESTGLQNEQFF
>TRBJ2-6|NA|NA|TRBV6-1
TGTGCCAGCAGGGAATACTCTGGGGCCAACGTCCTGACTTTC
CASREYSGANVLTF
>TRBJ2-7|TRBD1|NA|TRBV27
TGTGCCAGCAGGTGGGACAGGGGGGGTGAGCAGTACTTC
CASRWDRGGEQYF
>TRBJ1-1|TRBD1|NA|TRBV7-9
TGTGCCAGCAGCCCCCAGGGACAGGGGAACACTGAAGCTTTCTTT
CASSPQGQGNTEAFF
>TRBJ1-1|NA|once|TRBV4-1
TGCGCCAGCAGCCAAGATGGTGGGGGGGGCCGGACTGAAGCTTTCTTT
CASSQDGGGGRTEAFF
>TRBJ2-3|NA|NA|TRBV27
TGTGCCAGCAGTGTTGGAGGGGCGAGCACAGATACGCAGTATTTT
CASSVGGASTDTQYF
>TRBJ2-6|NA|NA|TRBV4-2
TGTGCCAGCAGCCAGGGATACAGGGCTGGGGCCAACGTCCTGACTTTC
CASSQGYRAGANVLTF
>TRBJ1-5|TRBD1|NA|TRBV7-2
TGTGCCAGCAACCGGGACAGTAATCAGCCCCAGCATTTT
CASNRDSNQPQHF
>TRBJ2-3|TRBD2|NA|TRBV4-3
TGCGCCAGCAGCCAAGGTAGCGGGGGGGCCTCAGATACGCAGTATTTT
CASSQGSGGASDTQYF
>TRBJ2-7|TRBD1|NA|TRBV7-9
TGTGCCAGCAGCTGGGGACAGGGCATTTACGAGCAGTACTTC
CASSWGQGIYEQYF
>TRBJ2-4|TRBD2|NA|TRBV30
TGTGCCTGGAGACCGACTAGCGGGAGGCACCTAGCCAAAAACATTCAGTACTTC
CAWRPTSGRHLAKNIQYF
>TRBJ2-1|TRBD2|NA|TRBV4-2
TGTGCCAGCAGCCAAGATGGGTCTAGCGGGTTGTACAATGAGCAGTTCTTC
CASSQDGSSGLYNEQFF
>TRBJ1-2|TRBD1|NA|TRBV15
TGTGCCACCAGCAGAGATGGGACAGGGAGGGACTATGGCTACACCTTC
CATSRDGTGRDYGYTF
>TRBJ1-2|TRBD1|NA|TRBV27
TGTGCCAGCAGTTTTTCCCCGGACAGGAGAGATGGCTACACCTTC
CASSFSPDRRDGYTF